Following are 14 T cell receptor beta chains from one sample sequenced in a study of a mutant IDH1 vaccine in newly diagnosed glioma (dated by TCRdb to the early 2020s). The time point label, read with the paper, signifies: week 11, during vaccination. Each vaccine dose was 300 ug of a 20-mer mutant IDH1 peptide in Montanide, given subcutaneously with topical imiquimod. No cognate antigen is known for these TCRs. The library was prepared using the immunoSEQ multiplex PCR assay. TCRdb limited this immuneACCESS table to in-frame rearrangements with V and J called. A share of clones is missing; checked studies link under half to unresolved V genes, and the rest is unexplained. The sample table holds about 130,000 clones, of which about 82% were seen once. The ten largest account for 5.5% of the sample. The specimen was PBMCs, collected from a glioma patient whose treatment included an IDH1 peptide vaccine. All receptors come from a man between 35 and 55 years old with glioma.

The J gene is TRBJ2-7, the V gene TRBV5-6, with D hard to call. Trimming left V 0 bases short and J 3 bases short, with 22 bases between. CDR3 length: 18 amino acids. Germline V CDR1 and CDR2: SGHDT, YYEEEE. CDR3 sequence reads: CASSLAVQLFNPLYEQYF. The CDR3 coding sequence is TGTGCCAGCAGCTTGGCTGTACAACTCTTTAATCCTCTCTACGAGCAGTACTTC.

The rearrangement joins TRBV9 to TRBJ2-7; TRBD1 aligns across 7 bases. The germline V gene has CDR1 SGDLS and CDR2 YYNGEE. This CDR3 region has 14 residues. Unmatched junction bases numbered 7, after V lost 4 bases and J lost 3 bases. CDR3 in amino acids: CASSHHGQDYEQYF. The CDR3, as DNA: TGTGCCAGCAGCCACCACGGACAGGACTACGAGCAGTACTTC.

The chain recombines TRBV6-5 with TRBJ2-1, with TRBD2 matching over 9 bases. Germline V CDR1 and CDR2: MNHEY, SVGAGI. CDR3 length: 16 residues. V trimming: 0 bases; J trimming: 8 bases; junction bases outside the gene matches: 8. CDR3 DNA: TGTGCCAGCAGTTACTCCTGGCTAGCGGGGCTCGATGAGCAGTTCTTC. Translating gives CASSYSWLAGLDEQFF.

The V call is TRBV30, the J call TRBJ1-2, with D hard to call. Trimming stripped 0 bases from V and 7 bases from J, with 9 bases between. The CDR3 covers 12 residues. CDR1 GTSNPN and CDR2 SVGIG come from the germline V gene (reference sequence). CDR3 sequence reads: CAWSVLQGGYTF. In DNA form, the CDR3 reads TGTGCCTGGAGTGTACTTCAAGGTGGCTACACCTTC.

Regarding this clone: Germline is not matched at one junction end, which may reflect a read error. This sequence joins TRBV28 and TRBJ2-7; D is possibly TRBD2 (6 bases). Germline V gene lookup returns CDR1 MDHEN and CDR2 SYDVKM. The CDR3 has 15 amino acids. Here the CDR3 DNA reads TGTGCCAGCAGTTCTCCCCAGGGACTTCGGTACGAGCAGTATTTC. Protein sequence: CASSSPQGLRYEQYF.

The rearrangement uses TRBV7-9 and TRBJ2-5, with TRBD2 identical over 14 bases. V lost 1 base and J lost 3; bases outside the gene matches: 10. This CDR3 is 19 amino acids long. Germline V gene sequence: CDR1 SEHNR, CDR2 FQNEAQ (reference sequence). CDR3 DNA sequence: TGTGCCAGCAGCTTAGGGTCGGGACTAGCGGGAGTTTCGAAAGAGACCCAGTACTTC. Translated, it gives CASSLGSGLAGVSKETQYF.

The V and J genes are TRBV5-1 and TRBJ2-1; D perhaps matches TRBD1 (7 bases). There are 13 residues in the CDR3. CDR1 SGHRS and CDR2 YFSETQ come from the germline V gene. The V and J ends lost 0 bases and 13 bases respectively, with 14 bases between them. The CDR3 spells CASSLVAGGTQFF. The CDR3 DNA reads as TGCGCCAGCAGCTTGGTAGCAGGGGGGACACAGTTCTTC. The full variable domain, rest sourced from reference TRBV5-1 and TRBJ2-1, is KAGVTQTPRYLIKTRGQQVTLSCSPISGHRSVSWYQQTPGQGLQFLFEYFSETQRNKGNFPGRFSGRQFSNSRSEMNVSTLELGDSALYLCASSLVAGGTQFFGPGTRLTVL.

The chain couples TRBV7-8 to TRBJ1-1; D uncertain. The CDR3 runs to 13 residues. Germline-derived CDR1 and CDR2 are SGHVS and FQNEAQ. Trimming left V 0 bases short and J 5 bases short, with 7 bases between. CDR3 in amino acids: CASSLALGTEAFF. In DNA, the CDR3 is TGTGCCAGCAGCTTAGCGCTCGGGACTGAAGCTTTCTTT.

This clone was observed a handful of times. The chain has TRBV7-2 and TRBJ2-3; D is possibly TRBD1 or TRBD2 (6 bases each). Trimming shortened V by 1 base and J by 5 bases, and 13 bases separated the two germline ends. In germline, CDR1 is SGHTA, CDR2 FQGNSA. CDR3 length equals 15 residues. The CDR3 loop is CASSLVGGRGDTQYF. The CDR3 DNA is TGTGCCAGCAGCTTAGTGGGGGGCAGGGGAGATACGCAGTATTTT.

The V and J genes are TRBV6-4 and TRBJ1-5; maybe TRBD1 (6 bases). V lost 4 bases and J 5 bases, leaving 15 bases between the germline ends. Germline loops: CDR1 MRHNA, CDR2 SNTAGT. The CDR3 extends over 15 amino acids. The chain's CDR3 is CASSVSWTADQPQHF. CDR3 nucleotide sequence: TGTGCCAGCAGTGTCAGTTGGACAGCGGATCAGCCCCAGCATTTT.

V is TRBV6-5 and J is TRBJ2-3; no definite D call. With 2 bases removed from V and 5 bases from J, the gap between germline ends came to 11 bases. Germline V CDR1 and CDR2: MNHEY, SVGAGI. The CDR3 sequence is 14 residues long. CDR3 region: CASSYRTGLDTQYF. The CDR3 bases are TGTGCCAGCAGTTACAGAACGGGCCTAGATACGCAGTATTTT.

The chain links TRBV7-9 to TRBJ1-2; tentatively, D is TRBD1 (6 bases). CDR3 length equals 14 residues. Germline V gene data show CDR1 as SEHNR and CDR2 as FQNEAQ (reference sequence). V lost 5 bases, J lost 2 bases, and 12 bases lay in between. In DNA form, the CDR3 reads TGTGCCAGCAGCCCGGGACATCCGAACTATGGCTACACCTTC. This translates into CASSPGHPNYGYTF.

The V call is TRBV4-1, the J call TRBJ2-7, with a possible D match to TRBD1 (5 bases). Trimming pared 1 base from V and 1 base from J, leaving 8 bases between. CDR1 MGHRA and CDR2 YSYEKL come from the germline V gene. The CDR3 sequence is 14 residues long. CDR3 amino acids: CASSQGQGSYEQYF. CDR3 DNA: TGCGCCAGCAGCCAAGGGCAGGGTTCCTACGAGCAGTACTTC.

The chain combines TRBV4-3 with TRBJ1-1; unclear D gene. The length of the CDR3 is 14 residues. With 1 base removed from V and 1 base from J, the gap between germline ends came to 7 bases. Looked up from germline, CDR1 is LGHNA and CDR2 is YSLEER. CDR3 DNA sequence: TGCGCCAGCAGCCAAGGGGTGGCGAACACTGAAGCTTTCTTT. It codes for CASSQGVANTEAFF.